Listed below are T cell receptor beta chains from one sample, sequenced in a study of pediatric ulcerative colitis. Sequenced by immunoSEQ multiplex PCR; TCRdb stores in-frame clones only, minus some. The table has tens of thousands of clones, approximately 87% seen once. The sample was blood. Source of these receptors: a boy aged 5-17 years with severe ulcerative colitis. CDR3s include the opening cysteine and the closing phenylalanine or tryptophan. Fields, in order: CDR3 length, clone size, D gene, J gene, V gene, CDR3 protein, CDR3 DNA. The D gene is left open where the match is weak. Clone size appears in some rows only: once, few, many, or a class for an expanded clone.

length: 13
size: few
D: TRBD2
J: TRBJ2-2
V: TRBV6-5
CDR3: CASSQLAAGELFF
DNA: TGTGCCAGCAGCCAACTAGCGGCCGGGGAGCTGTTTTTT

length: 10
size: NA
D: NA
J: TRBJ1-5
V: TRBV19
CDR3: CASSKQPQHF
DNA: TGTGCCAGTAGTAAGCAGCCCCAGCATTTT

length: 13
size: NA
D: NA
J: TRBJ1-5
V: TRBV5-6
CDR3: CASSVGFNQPQHF
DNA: TGTGCCAGCAGCGTCGGGTTCAATCAGCCCCAGCATTTT

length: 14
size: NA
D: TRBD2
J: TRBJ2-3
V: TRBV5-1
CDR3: CASTTGGRTDTQYF
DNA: TGCGCCAGCACCACGGGAGGGCGTACAGATACGCAGTATTTT

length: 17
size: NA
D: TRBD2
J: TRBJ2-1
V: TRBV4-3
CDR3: CASSQDPGGGPYNEQFF
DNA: TGCGCCAGCAGCCAAGATCCGGGGGGAGGCCCCTACAATGAGCAGTTCTTC

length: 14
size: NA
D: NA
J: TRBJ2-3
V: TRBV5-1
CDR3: CASSLAVSTDTQYF
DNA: TGCGCCAGCAGCTTGGCTGTCTCCACAGATACGCAGTATTTT

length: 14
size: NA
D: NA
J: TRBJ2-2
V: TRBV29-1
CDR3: CSVANLANTGELFF
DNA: TGCAGCGTTGCGAACCTGGCGAACACCGGGGAGCTGTTTTTT

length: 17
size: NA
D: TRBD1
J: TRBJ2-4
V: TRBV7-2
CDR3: CASSSSGTGEAKNIQYF
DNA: TGTGCCAGCAGCTCATCCGGGACAGGGGAAGCCAAAAACATTCAGTACTTC

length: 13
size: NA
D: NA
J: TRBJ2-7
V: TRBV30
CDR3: CAWSVWVQYEQYF
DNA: TGTGCCTGGAGTGTGTGGGTCCAATACGAGCAGTACTTC

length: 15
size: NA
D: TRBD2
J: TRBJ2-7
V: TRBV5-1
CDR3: CASSLVTSGSSGQYF
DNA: TGCGCCAGCAGCTTGGTAACTAGCGGGTCGAGCGGGCAGTACTTC

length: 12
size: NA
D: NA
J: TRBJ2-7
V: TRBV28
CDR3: CASTQSSYEQYF
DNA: TGTGCCAGCACCCAGAGCTCCTACGAGCAGTACTTC

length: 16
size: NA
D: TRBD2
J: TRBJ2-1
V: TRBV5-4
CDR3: CASSPDGGSSYNEQFF
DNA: TGTGCCAGCAGCCCCGACGGCGGGAGCTCCTACAATGAGCAGTTCTTC

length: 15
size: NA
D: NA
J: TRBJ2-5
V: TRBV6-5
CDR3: CASSYSGMREETQYF
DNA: TGTGCCAGCAGTTACTCGGGGATGAGGGAAGAGACCCAGTACTTC

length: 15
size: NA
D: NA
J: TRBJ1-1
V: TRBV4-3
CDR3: CASSQKAVGNTEAFF
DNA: TGCGCCAGCAGCCAAAAAGCCGTGGGGAACACTGAAGCTTTCTTT

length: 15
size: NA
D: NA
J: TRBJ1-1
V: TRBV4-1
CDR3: CASSQDRRDGTEAFF
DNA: TGCGCCAGCAGCCAAGACCGGAGGGACGGGACTGAAGCTTTCTTT

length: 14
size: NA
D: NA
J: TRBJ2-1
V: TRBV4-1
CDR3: CASSQNRFIGGQFF
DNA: TGCGCCAGCAGCCAGAACAGGTTTATCGGGGGGCAGTTCTTC

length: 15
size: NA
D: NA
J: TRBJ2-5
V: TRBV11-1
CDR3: CASSFSPGVTETQYF
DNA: TGTGCCAGCAGTTTCTCCCCAGGGGTGACAGAGACCCAGTACTTC

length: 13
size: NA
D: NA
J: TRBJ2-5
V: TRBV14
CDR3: CASSQAGSKTQYF
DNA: TGTGCCAGCAGCCAGGCCGGGAGTAAGACCCAGTACTTC

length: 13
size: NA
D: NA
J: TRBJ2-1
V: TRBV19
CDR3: CASSTTSINEQFF
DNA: TGTGCCAGTAGTACGACTAGTATTAATGAGCAGTTCTTC

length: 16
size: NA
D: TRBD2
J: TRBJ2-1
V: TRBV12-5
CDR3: CASGFILAGGPHEQFF
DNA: TGTGCTAGTGGTTTCATCTTAGCGGGAGGGCCACATGAGCAGTTCTTC

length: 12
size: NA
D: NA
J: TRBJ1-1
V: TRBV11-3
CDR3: CASSVGAGTVSF
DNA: NA

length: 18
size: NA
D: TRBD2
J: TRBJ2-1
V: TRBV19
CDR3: CASSPGTSGESSYNEQFF
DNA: TGTGCCAGTTCACCCGGGACTAGCGGGGAGAGCTCCTACAATGAGCAGTTCTTC

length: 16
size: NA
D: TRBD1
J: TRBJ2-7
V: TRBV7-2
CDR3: CASSLWPDLTGGEQYF
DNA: TGTGCCAGCAGCTTATGGCCCGACTTGACAGGGGGCGAGCAGTACTTC

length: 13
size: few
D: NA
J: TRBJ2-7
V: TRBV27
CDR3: CASSSSEEGAQYF
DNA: NA

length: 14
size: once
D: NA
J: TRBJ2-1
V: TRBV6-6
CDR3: CASSYRSSGNEQFF
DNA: TGTGCCAGCAGTTACCGATCGTCGGGCAATGAGCAGTTCTTC

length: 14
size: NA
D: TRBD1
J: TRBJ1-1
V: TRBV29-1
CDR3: CSVRTGGAGTEAFF
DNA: TGCAGCGTCAGGACAGGGGGCGCGGGCACTGAAGCTTTCTTT

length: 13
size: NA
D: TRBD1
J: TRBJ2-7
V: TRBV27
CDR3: CASSQGVGYEQYF
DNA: TGTGCCAGCAGCCAGGGGGTCGGGTACGAGCAGTACTTC

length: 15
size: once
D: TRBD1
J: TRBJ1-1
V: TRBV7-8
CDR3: CASSLLGQGGTEAFF
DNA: TGTGCCAGCAGCTTGCTCGGACAGGGAGGGACTGAAGCTTTCTTT

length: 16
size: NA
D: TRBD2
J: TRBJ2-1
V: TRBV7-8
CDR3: CASSLGGLAGVNEQFF
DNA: TGTGCCAGCAGCTTAGGGGGACTAGCGGGAGTCAATGAGCAGTTCTTC

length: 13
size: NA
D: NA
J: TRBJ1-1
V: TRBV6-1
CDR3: CASSDKGQRRAFF
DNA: TGTGCCAGCAGTGACAAAGGACAGAGGCGAGCTTTCTTT

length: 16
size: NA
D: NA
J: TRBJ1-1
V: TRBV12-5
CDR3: CASGPTNQGANTEAFF
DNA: TGTGCTAGTGGCCCCACAAACCAGGGCGCGAACACTGAAGCTTTCTTT

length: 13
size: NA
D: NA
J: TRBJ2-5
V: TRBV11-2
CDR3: CASSLWERETQYF
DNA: TGTGCCAGCAGCTTATGGGAGCGGGAGACCCAGTACTTC

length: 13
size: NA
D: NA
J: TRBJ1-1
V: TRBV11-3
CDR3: CASSLDLNTEAFF
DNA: TGTGCCAGCAGCTTAGATTTGAACACTGAAGCTTTCTTT

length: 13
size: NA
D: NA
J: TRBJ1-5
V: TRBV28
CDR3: CALDPGGDQPQHF
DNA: TGTGCCCTGGACCCAGGAGGAGATCAGCCCCAGCATTTT

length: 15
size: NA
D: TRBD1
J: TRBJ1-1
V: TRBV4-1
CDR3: CASSQSDRVYTEAFF
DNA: TGCGCCAGCAGCCAGTCGGACAGGGTGTACACTGAAGCTTTCTTT

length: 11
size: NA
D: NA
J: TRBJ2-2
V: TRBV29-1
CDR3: CSGTRTGELFF
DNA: TGCAGCGGGACGAGGACCGGGGAGCTGTTTTTT

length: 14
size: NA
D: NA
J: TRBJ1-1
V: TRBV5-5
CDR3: CASSWTRLNTEAFF
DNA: TGTGCCAGCAGCTGGACAAGATTGAACACTGAAGCTTTCTTT

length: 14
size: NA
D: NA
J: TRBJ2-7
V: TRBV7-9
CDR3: CASSGGRVFYEQYF
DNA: TGTGCCAGCAGCGGAGGCAGGGTATTCTACGAGCAGTACTTC

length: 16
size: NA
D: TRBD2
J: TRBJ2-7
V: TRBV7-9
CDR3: CASSPRTSGEAYEQYF
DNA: TGTGCCAGCAGCCCCCGGACTAGCGGGGAGGCCTACGAGCAGTACTTC

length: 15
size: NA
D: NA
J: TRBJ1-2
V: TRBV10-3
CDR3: CAISPSGREVYGYTF
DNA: TGTGCCATCAGTCCCTCGGGCCGGGAAGTTTATGGCTACACCTTC

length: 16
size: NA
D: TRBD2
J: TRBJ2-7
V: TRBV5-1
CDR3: CASSLGGGIPSYEQYF
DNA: TGCGCCAGCAGCTTGGGGGGAGGGATCCCCTCCTACGAGCAGTACTTC

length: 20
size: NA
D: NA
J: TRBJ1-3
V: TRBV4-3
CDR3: CASSRFALGTSSGSGNTIYF
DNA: TGCGCCAGCAGCCGATTCGCCCTCGGGACCTCGAGCGGCTCTGGAAACACCATATATTTT

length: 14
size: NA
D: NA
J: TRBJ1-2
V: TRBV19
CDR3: CASSTPGGIYGYTF
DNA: TGTGCCAGTAGTACACCCGGGGGAATCTATGGCTACACCTTC

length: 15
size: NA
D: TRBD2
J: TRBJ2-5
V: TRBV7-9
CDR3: CASSYGSGRVETQYF
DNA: TGTGCCAGCAGCTACGGTAGCGGGAGGGTGGAGACCCAGTACTTC

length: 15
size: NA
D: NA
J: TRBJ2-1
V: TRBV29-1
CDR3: CSVEDLGHPYNEQFF
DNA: TGCAGCGTTGAAGATCTAGGTCACCCCTACAATGAGCAGTTCTTC

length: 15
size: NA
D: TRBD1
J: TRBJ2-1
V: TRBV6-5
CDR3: CASSYAAGGGSEQFF
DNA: TGTGCCAGCAGTTACGCGGCAGGGGGCGGAAGTGAGCAGTTCTTC

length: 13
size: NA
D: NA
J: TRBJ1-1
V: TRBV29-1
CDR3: CSVVRQMNTEAFF
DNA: TGCAGCGTTGTCCGACAGATGAACACTGAAGCTTTCTTT

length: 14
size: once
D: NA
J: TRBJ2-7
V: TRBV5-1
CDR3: CASSLDPSYDEQYF
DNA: TGCGCCAGCAGCTTGGACCCTTCTTATGACGAGCAGTACTTC

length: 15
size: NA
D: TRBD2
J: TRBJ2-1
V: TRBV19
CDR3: CASSLLAGAYNEQFF
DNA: TGTGCCAGTAGTCTTCTAGCGGGCGCCTACAATGAGCAGTTCTTC

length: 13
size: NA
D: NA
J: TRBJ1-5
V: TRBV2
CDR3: CASSLDSDQPQHF
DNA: TGTGCCAGCAGTTTGGACAGTGATCAGCCCCAGCATTTT

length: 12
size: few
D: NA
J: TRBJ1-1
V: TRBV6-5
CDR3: CASSRGQTEAFF
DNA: TGTGCCAGCAGTCGGGGTCAGACTGAAGCTTTCTTT

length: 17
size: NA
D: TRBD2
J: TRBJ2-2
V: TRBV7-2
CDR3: CASSFLGLAGFTGELFF
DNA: TGTGCCAGCAGCTTCCTCGGACTAGCGGGATTCACCGGGGAGCTGTTTTTT